The present TCR beta chain was sequenced within a study of breast tumors, draining lymph nodes, adjacent tissues. Regarding the study as a whole: Most tumor T cells seemingly derive from lymph node, then expand in tumor. Compared with lymph nodes, tumors were less diverse; compared with nontumor tissue, more. The lymph node origin of tumor T cells was framed as consistent with a hypothesis, not demonstrated. Luminal-like breast cancer showed significantly greater tumor-nontumor repertoire similarity than basal-like breast cancer did.

This clonotype has a count of ten or more. What it recognizes is unknown. The junction and the germline gene differ at one end; a read error may be behind it. One entry per CDR3 protein, called by TCRdb with MiXCR from the multiplex PCR reads. The sample records around 140,000 distinct CDR3 sequences, about a fifth being singletons. The CDR3 loop spans 15 amino acids. Germline loops: CDR1 SSHAT, CDR2 FNYEAQ (reference sequence). Axillary draining lymph nodes of breast cancer patients supplied the node samples. This clonotype originated in a female donor with breast cancer. Some clones in this sample may be carry-over from other donors' samples. What was sequenced was axillary lymph node tissue. The rearrangement joins TRBV7-7 to TRBJ2-5, with 9 bases matching TRBD2. The CDR3 DNA is TGTGCTAGCAGCTCGGGACTAGCTCCGTGGGAGACCCAGTACTTC. Amino acids: CASSSGLAPWETQYF.